This T cell receptor beta chain stems from a study of tumor-infiltrating lymphocytes in primary liver carcinoma. Whole-study results and caveats: The study used bulk unsorted samples and so did not compare CD4+ and CD8+ repertoires. The difference in top-250-clone fraction between tumors and blood was significant, favoring tumors (p = 0.039).

Germline DNA was also extracted, while the blood RNA originated from unsorted whole blood. Peripheral blood, 3.5 to 4 milliliters, was collected prior to surgery. Using a constant-region primer together with ProtoScript II reverse transcriptase, TCR beta cDNA was made from about 500 ng of total RNA. Library construction for TCR beta comprised three nested multiplex PCR rounds performed with slightly modified ARM-PCR. Researchers ran the first two PCR rounds for around 10 cycles each with TRBV1-TRBV30 forward primers and a C-beta reverse primer. TCRdb recomputed calls from the multiplex PCR reads with MiXCR, one row per CDR3 protein. The data show roughly 330,000 distinct CDR3 sequences, with less than 65% seen just once and 5% to 6.5% held by the top ten. As concerns this clonotype: Its target is unknown. A read error may account for a junction end that differs from germline.

This CDR3 is 16 amino acids long. The germline V gene has CDR1 WSHSY and CDR2 SAAADI. Sequencing input: peripheral blood. This sequence originates from a middle-aged man with primary liver carcinoma and hepatitis B virus infection. V and J are TRBV10-2 and TRBJ2-2; 11 positions agree with TRBD1. In nucleotides, the CDR3 is TGCGCCAGCAGAAACGGACAGGGGGCATGGACCGGGGGGCTGTTTTTT. It is translated as CASRNGQGAWTGGLFF.